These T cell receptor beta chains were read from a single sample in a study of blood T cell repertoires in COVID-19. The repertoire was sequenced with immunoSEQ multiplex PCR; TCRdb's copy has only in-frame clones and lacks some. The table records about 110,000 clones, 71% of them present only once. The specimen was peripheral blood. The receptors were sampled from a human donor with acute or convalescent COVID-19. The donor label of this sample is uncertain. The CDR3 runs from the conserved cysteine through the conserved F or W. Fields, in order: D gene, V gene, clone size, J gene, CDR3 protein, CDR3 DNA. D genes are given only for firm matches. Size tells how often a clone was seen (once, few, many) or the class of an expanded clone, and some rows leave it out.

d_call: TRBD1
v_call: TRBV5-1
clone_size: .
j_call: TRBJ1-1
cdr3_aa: CASSLHRGRLGNTEAFF
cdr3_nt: TGCGCCAGCAGCTTACACAGGGGGCGCCTTGGGAACACTGAAGCTTTCTTT

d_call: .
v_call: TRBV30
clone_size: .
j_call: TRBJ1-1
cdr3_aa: CAWSPKGDGGTEAFF
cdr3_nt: TGTGCCTGGAGCCCAAAGGGGGATGGGGGCACTGAAGCTTTCTTT

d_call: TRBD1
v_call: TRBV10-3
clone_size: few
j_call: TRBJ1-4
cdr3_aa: CATSQLGQGTTTNEKLFF
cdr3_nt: TGTGCCACTTCTCAACTCGGACAGGGGACCACAACTAATGAAAAACTGTTTTTT

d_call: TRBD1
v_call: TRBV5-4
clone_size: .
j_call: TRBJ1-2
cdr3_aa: CASSQTGIDGYTF
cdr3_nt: TGTGCCAGCAGCCAGACAGGGATTGATGGCTACACCTTC

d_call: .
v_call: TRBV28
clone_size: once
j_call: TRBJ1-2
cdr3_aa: CATSPGTRGYTF
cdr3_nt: TGTGCCACCTCGCCCGGGACAAGAGGCTACACCTTC

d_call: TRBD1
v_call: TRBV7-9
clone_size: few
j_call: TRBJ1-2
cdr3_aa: CASSAGQAFYGYTF
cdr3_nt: TGTGCCAGCAGCGCTGGACAGGCATTCTATGGCTACACCTTC

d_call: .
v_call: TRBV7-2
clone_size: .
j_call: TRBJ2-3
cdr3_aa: CASSLRGGDQARTQYF
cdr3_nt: TGTGCCAGCAGCTTGAGGGGGGGGGACCAAGCACGTACGCAGTATTTT

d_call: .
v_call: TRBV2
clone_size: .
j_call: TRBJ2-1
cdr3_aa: CASRDNRASYNEQFF
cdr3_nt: TGTGCCAGCAGAGATAACAGGGCTTCCTACAATGAGCAGTTCTTC

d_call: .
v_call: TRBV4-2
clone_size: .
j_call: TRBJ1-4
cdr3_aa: CASSQGPTVLNEKLFF
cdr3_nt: TGTGCCAGCAGCCAAGGGCCGACAGTTTTAAATGAAAAACTGTTTTTT

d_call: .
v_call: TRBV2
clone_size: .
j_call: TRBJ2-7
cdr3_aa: CASSVPLGFHEQYF
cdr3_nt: TGTGCCAGCAGTGTCCCTCTAGGATTCCACGAGCAGTACTTC

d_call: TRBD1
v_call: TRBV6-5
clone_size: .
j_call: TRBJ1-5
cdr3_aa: CASSPNRGRQPQHF
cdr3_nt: TGTGCCAGCAGTCCTAACAGGGGACGACAGCCCCAGCATTTT

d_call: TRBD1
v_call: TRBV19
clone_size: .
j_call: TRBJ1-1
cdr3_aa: CASSTGTGLNTEAFF
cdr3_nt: TGTGCCAGTAGCACCGGGACAGGATTGAACACTGAAGCTTTCTTT

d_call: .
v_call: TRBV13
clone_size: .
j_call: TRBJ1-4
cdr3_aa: CASSLGMAGQSSANEKLFF
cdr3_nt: TGTGCCAGCAGCTTAGGTATGGCAGGGCAATCCTCGGCTAATGAAAAACTGTTTTTT

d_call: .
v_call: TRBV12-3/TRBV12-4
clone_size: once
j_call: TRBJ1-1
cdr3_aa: CASSLSHRDIAFF
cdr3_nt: TGTGCCAGCAGTTTAAGCCACCGAGATATAGCTTTCTTT

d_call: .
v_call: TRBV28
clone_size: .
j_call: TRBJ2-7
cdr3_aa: CASSSQSVTGVSYEQYF
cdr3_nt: TGTGCCAGCAGCTCCCAATCCGTGACAGGAGTCTCCTACGAGCAGTACTTC

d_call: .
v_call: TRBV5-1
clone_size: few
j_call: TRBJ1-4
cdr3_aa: CASSLTPGTSNEKLFF
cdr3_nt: TGCGCCAGCAGCTTGACCCCCGGGACTTCTAATGAAAAACTGTTTTTT

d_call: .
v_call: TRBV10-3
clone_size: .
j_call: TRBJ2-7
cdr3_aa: CAISESSGHNYEQYF
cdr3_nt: TGTGCCATCAGTGAGTCGTCGGGACATAACTACGAGCAGTACTTC

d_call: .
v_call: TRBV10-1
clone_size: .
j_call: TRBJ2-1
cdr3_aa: CASSESGREDEQFF
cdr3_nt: TGCGCCAGCAGTGAGTCGGGCAGGGAGGATGAGCAGTTCTTC

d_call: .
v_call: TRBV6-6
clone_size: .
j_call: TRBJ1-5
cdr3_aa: CASSYLTGYQPQHF
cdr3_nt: TGTGCCAGCAGTTACCTAACAGGGTATCAGCCCCAGCATTTT

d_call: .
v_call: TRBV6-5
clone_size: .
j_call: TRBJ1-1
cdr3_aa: CASRSHLNTEAFF
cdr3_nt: TGTGCCAGCAGGTCCCATTTGAACACTGAAGCTTTCTTT

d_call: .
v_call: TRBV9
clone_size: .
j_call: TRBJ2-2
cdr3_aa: CASSVDSVELFF
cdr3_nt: TGTGCCAGCAGCGTCGACAGCGTGGAGCTGTTTTTT

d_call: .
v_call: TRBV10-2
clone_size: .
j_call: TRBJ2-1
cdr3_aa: CASSEREAIYNEQFF
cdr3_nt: TGCGCCAGCAGTGAAAGGGAGGCGATTTACAATGAGCAGTTCTTC

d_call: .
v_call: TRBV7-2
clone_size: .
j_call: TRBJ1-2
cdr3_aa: CASSPETAPGYTF
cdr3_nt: TGTGCCAGCAGCCCCGAGACAGCCCCTGGCTACACCTTC

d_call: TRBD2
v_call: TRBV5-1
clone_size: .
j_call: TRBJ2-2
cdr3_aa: CASSPRLAGTGELFF
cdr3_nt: TGCGCCAGCAGCCCTAGACTAGCGGGGACCGGGGAGCTGTTTTTT

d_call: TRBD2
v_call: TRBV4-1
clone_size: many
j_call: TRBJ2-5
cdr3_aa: CASSQSGASGNQETQYF
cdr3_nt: TGCGCCAGCAGCCAGTCTGGGGCTAGCGGGAACCAAGAGACCCAGTACTTC

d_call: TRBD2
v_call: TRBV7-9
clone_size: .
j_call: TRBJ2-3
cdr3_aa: CASSLALAGATDTQYF
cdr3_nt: TGTGCCAGCAGCTTAGCCCTAGCGGGGGCCACAGATACGCAGTATTTT

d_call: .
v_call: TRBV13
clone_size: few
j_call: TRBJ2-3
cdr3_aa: CASSLAGDTDTQYF
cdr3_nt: TGTGCCAGCAGCTTAGCCGGGGACACAGATACGCAGTATTTT

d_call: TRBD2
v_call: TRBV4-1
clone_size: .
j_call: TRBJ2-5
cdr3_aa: CASSQAPSGGEGTQYF
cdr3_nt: TGCGCCAGCAGCCAAGCCCCTAGCGGGGGGGAGGGGACCCAGTACTTC

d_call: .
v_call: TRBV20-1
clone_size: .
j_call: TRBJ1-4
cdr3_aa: CSASSGGFNEKLFF
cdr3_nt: TGCAGTGCTAGTTCGGGGGGATTCAATGAAAAACTGTTTTTT

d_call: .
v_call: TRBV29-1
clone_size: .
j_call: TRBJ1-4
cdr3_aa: CSVTSSSSGVNEKLFF
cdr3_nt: TGCAGCGTCACGTCATCATCCTCAGGGGTGAATGAAAAACTGTTTTTT

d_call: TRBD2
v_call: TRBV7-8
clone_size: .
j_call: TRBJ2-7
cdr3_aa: CASSSGLAYEQYF
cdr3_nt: TGTGCCAGCAGCTCGGGACTAGCCTACGAGCAGTACTTC

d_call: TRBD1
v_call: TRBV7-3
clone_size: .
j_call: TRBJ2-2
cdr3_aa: CDPGTANTGELFF
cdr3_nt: TGTGACCCCGGGACAGCGAACACCGGGGAGCTGTTTTTT